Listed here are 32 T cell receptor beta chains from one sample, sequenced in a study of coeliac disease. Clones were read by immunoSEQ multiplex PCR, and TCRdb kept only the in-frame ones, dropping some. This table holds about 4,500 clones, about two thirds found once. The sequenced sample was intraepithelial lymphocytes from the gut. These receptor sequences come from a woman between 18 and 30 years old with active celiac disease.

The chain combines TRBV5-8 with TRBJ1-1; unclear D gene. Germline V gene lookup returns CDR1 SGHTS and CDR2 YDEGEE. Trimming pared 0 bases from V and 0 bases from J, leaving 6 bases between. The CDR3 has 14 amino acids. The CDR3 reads CASSLAAVNTEAFF. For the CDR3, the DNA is TGTGCCAGCAGCTTGGCCGCGGTGAACACTGAAGCTTTCTTT.

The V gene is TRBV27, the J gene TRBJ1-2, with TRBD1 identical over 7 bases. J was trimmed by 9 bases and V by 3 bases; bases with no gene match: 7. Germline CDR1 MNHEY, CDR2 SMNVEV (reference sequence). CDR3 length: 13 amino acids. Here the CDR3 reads CASSFRDRRSYTF. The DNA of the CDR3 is TGTGCCAGCAGTTTCCGGGACAGACGAAGCTACACCTTC.

The CDR3, as DNA: TGTGCCAGCAGCGCTCCACAGGGGGCCGACACCGGGGAGCTGTTTTTT. It yields the protein CASSAPQGADTGELFF. The chain couples TRBV2 to TRBJ2-2; the match to TRBD1 covers 9 bases. Unmatched junction bases numbered 8, after V lost 6 bases and J lost 3 bases. This CDR3 contains 16 residues. Germline-derived CDR1 and CDR2 are SNHLY and FYNNEI. The whole variable domain, remainder taken from reference TRBV2 and TRBJ2-2, is EPEVTQTPSHQVTQMGQEVILRCVPISNHLYFYWYRQILGQKVEFLVSFYNNEISEKSEIFDDQFSVERPDGSNFTLKIRSTKLEDSAMYFCASSAPQGADTGELFFGEGSRLTVL.

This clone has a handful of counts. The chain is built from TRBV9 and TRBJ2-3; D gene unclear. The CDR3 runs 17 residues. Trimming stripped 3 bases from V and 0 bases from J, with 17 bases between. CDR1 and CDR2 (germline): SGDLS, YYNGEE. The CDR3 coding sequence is TGTGCCAGCAGCGCCGCCTGGCTAGTGACTAGCACAGATACGCAGTATTTT. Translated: CASSAAWLVTSTDTQYF.

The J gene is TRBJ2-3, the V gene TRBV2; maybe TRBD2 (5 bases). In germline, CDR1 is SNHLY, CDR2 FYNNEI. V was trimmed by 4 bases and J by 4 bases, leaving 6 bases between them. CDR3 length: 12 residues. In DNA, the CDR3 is TGTGCCAGCAGTGGGAGGCCAGATACGCAGTATTTT. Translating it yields CASSGRPDTQYF.

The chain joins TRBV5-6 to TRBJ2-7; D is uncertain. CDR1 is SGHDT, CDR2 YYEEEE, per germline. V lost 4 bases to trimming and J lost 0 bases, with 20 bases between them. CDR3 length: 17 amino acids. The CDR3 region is CASSLQPRLSHSYEQYF. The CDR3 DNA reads TGTGCCAGCAGCCTACAACCGCGACTTAGTCACTCCTACGAGCAGTACTTC.

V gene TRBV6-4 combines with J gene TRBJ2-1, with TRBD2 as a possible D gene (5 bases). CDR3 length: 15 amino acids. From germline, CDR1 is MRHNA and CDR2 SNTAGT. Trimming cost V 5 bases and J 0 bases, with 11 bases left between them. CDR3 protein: CASSPLGASYNEQFF. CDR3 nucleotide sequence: TGTGCCAGCAGTCCTCTGGGAGCCTCCTACAATGAGCAGTTCTTC.

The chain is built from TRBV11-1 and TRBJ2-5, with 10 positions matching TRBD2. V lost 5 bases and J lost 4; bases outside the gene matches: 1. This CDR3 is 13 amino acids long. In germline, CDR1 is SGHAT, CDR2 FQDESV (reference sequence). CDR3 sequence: CASSRLAGETQYF. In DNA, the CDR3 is TGTGCCAGCAGCAGACTAGCGGGAGAGACCCAGTACTTC.

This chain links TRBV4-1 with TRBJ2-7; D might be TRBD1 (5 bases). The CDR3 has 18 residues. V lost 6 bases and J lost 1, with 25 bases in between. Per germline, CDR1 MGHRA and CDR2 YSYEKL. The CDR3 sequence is CASRFTAVGRQTSYEQYF. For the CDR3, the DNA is TGCGCCAGCAGATTCACTGCAGTCGGGCGACAGACATCCTACGAGCAGTACTTC.

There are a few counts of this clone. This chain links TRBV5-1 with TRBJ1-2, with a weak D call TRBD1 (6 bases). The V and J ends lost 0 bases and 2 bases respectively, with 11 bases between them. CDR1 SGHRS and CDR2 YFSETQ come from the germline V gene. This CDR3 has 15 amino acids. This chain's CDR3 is CASSLGPGHNYGYTF. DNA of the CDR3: TGCGCCAGCAGCTTGGGCCCGGGACACAACTATGGCTACACCTTC.

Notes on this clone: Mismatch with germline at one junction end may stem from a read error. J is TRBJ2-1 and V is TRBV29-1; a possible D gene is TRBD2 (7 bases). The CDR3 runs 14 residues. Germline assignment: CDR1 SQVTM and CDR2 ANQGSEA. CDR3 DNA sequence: TGCAGCGTTGACGGCATGGGGTTAGGGGGGGAGCGGGTCTTC. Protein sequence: CSVDGMGLGGERVF.

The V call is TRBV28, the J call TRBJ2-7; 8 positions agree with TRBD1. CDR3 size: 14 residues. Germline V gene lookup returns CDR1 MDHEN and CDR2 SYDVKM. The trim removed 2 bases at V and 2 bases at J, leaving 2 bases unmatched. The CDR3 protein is CASSLTGGTYEQYF. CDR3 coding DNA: TGTGCCAGCAGTTTAACAGGGGGAACCTACGAGCAGTACTTC.

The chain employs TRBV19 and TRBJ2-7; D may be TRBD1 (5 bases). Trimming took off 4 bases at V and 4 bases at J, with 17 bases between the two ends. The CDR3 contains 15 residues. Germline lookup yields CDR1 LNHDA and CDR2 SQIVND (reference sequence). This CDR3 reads CASSKAAGYGYEQYF. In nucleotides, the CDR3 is TGTGCCAGTAGTAAAGCCGCAGGGTATGGGTACGAGCAGTACTTC.

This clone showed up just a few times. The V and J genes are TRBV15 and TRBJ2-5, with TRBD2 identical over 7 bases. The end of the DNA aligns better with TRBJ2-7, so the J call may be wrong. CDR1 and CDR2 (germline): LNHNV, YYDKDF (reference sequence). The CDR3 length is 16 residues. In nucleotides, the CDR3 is TGTGCCACCAGCAGATTGGCCCCGGGGGGATCCTACGAGCAGTACTTC. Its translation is CATSRLAPGGSYEQYF.

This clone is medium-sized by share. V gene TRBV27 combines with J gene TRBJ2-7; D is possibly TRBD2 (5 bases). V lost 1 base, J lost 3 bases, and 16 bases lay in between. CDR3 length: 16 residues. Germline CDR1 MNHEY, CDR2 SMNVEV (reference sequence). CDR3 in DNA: TGTGCCAGCAGTTTATTTCCCCGGACTGGCTACTACGAGCAGTACTTC. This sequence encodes CASSLFPRTGYYEQYF.

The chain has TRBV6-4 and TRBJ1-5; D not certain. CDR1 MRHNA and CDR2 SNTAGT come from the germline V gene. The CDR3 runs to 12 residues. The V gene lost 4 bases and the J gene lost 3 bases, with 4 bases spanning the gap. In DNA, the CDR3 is TGTGCCAGCAGTGGGGCCAATCAGCCCCAGCATTTT. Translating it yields CASSGANQPQHF.

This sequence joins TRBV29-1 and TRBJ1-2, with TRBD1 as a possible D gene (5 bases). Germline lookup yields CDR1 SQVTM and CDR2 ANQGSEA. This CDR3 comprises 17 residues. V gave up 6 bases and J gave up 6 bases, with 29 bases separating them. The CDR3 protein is CSVTAPIGRGRSHGYTF. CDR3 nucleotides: TGCAGCGTCACCGCCCCCATCGGGAGGGGAAGGTCTCATGGCTACACCTTC.

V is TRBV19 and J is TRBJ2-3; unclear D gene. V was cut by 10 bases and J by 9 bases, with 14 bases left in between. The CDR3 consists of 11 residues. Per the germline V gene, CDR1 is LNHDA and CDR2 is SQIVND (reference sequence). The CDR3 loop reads CATAEEITQYF. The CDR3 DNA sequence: TGTGCCACTGCAGAGGAAATAACGCAGTATTTT.

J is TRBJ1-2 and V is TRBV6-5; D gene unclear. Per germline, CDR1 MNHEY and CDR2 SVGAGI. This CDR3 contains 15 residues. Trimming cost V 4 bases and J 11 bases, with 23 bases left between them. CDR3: CASSLGYPYPARYTF. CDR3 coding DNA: TGTGCCAGCAGTTTGGGCTACCCATACCCCGCACGTTACACCTTC.

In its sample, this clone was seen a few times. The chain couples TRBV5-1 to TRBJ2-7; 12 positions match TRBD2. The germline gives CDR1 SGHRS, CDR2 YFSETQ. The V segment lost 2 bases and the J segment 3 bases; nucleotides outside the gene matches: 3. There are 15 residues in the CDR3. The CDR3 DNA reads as TGCGCCAGCAGCTTTTCGACTAGCGGGGGCTACGAGCAGTACTTC. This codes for CASSFSTSGGYEQYF.

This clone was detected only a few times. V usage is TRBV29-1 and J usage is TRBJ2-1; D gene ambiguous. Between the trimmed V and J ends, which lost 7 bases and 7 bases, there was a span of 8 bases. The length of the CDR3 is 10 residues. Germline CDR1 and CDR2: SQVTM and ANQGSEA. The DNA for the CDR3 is TGCAGCGCCCGAGTGAATGAGCAGTTCTTC. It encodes CSARVNEQFF.

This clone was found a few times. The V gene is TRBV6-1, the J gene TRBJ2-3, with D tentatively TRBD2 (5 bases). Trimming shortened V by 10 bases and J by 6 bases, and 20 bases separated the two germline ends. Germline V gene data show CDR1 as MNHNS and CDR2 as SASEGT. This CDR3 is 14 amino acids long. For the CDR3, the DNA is TGTGCCATAGGAGGACTGAGGACCCCGGATACGCAGTATTTT. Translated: CAIGGLRTPDTQYF.

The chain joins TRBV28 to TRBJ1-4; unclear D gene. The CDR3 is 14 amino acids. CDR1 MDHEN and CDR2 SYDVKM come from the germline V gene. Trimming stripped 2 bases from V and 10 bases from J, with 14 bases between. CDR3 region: CASSLIVSAGKLFF. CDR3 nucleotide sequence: TGTGCCAGCAGTTTAATTGTCTCAGCGGGAAAACTGTTTTTT.

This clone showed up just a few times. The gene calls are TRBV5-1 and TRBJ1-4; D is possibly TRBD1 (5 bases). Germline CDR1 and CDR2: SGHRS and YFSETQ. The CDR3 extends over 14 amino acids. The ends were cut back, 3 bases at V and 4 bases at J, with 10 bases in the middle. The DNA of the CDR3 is TGCGCCAGCAGCTCGTTTGACAGTAATGAAAAACTGTTTTTT. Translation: CASSSFDSNEKLFF.

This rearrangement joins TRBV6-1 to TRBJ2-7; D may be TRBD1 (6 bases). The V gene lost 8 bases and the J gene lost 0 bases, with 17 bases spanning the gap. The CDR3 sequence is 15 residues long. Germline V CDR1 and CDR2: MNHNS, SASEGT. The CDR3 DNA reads TGTGCCAGCGCCTACCGGGACACGTCCTCCTACGAGCAGTACTTC. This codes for CASAYRDTSSYEQYF.

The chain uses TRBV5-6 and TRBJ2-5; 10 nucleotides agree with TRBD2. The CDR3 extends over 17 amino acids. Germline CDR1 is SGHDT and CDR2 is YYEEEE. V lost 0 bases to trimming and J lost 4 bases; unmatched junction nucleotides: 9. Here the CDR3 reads CASSLEGLAGERETQYF. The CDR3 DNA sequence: TGTGCCAGCAGCTTGGAGGGGCTAGCGGGGGAACGAGAGACCCAGTACTTC.

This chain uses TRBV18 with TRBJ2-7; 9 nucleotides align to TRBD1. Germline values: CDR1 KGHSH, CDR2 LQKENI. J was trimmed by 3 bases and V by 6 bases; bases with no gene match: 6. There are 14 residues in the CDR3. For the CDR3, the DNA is TGTGCCAGCTCCCCGGGACAGGGATACTACGAGCAGTACTTC. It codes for CASSPGQGYYEQYF.

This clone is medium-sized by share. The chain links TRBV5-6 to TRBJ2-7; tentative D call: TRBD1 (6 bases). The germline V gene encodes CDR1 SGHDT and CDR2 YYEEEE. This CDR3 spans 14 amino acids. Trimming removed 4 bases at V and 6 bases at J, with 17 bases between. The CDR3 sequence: CASSLELTGPEQYF. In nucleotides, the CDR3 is TGTGCCAGCAGCCTGGAACTGACAGGTCCCGAGCAGTACTTC.

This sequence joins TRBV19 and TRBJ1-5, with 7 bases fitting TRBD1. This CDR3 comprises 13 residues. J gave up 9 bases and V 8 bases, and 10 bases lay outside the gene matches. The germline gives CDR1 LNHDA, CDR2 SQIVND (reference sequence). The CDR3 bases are TGTGCCAGTGCCGGGACAGCTATGATGCCCCAGCATTTT. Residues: CASAGTAMMPQHF.

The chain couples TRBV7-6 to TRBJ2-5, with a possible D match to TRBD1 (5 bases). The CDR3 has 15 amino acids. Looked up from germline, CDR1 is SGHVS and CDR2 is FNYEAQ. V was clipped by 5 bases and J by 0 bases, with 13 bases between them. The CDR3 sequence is CASSLLAGNQETQYF. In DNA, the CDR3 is TGTGCCAGCAGCCTCCTGGCAGGGAACCAAGAGACCCAGTACTTC.

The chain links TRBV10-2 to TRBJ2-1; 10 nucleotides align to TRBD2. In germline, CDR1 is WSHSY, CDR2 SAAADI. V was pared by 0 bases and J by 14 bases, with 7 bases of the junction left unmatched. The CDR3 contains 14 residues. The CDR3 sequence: CASSESPSGRVEFF. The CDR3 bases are TGCGCCAGCAGTGAGTCGCCTAGCGGGAGAGTGGAGTTCTTC.

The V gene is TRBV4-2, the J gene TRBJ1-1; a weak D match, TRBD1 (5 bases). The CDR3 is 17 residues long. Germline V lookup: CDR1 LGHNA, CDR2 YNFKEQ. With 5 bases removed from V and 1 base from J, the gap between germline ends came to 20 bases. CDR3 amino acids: CASSLGPPHKQNTEAFF. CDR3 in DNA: TGTGCCAGCAGCTTGGGGCCTCCTCATAAGCAGAACACTGAAGCTTTCTTT.